This T cell receptor (beta chain) derives from a study of CD8 T cells in Susac syndrome. Study-wide results and limits: It was acknowledged by the study that relatively few individuals were included in its TCR sequencing and HLA analysis.

Germline trimming cut 4 bases from V and 5 bases from J; bases unmatched to any gene: 13. The CDR3 consists of 16 residues. Germline assignment: CDR1 SGHTS and CDR2 YDEGEE. High-throughput TCR beta sequencing covered peripheral CD8+ and CD4+ T cells. The CD8+ and CD4+ T cells were isolated magnetically using a negative isolation approach, whereas the TEMRA cells were enriched by FACS. About this clonotype itself: Its antigen is not identified.

cDNA came from around 0.54 to 1 ug RNA primed by random hexamers. Amplification of TCR beta CDR3 by immunoSEQ multiplex PCR spanned 54 Vbeta and 13 Jbeta. TCRdb re-called the immunoSEQ multiplex PCR reads with MiXCR, one entry per CDR3 protein. This table holds approximately 280,000 distinct CDR3 sequences, about 88% found once. The sequence came from a human donor with multiple sclerosis. Sequencing used CD8+ T cells from PBMCs. The chain couples TRBV5-8 to TRBJ1-2, with 8 bases identical to TRBD1. The CDR3 nucleotides are TGTGCCAGCAGCACGGGACAGGCCCCAATACCTTATGGCTACACCTTC. Its protein is CASSTGQAPIPYGYTF.